The sequence of this T cell receptor (beta chain) was determined in a study of regulatory and conventional T cells in RAG deficiency. The study, taken as a whole, reports: Other subsets showed around 9.4-fold reductions, but Treg unique TCR beta sequences fell roughly 96-fold in these patients. These Omenn syndrome Treg sorts may hold peripherally activated cells instead. Shorter CDR3s in all patient subsets; >90% Treg-Tconv overlap in Omenn.

Profiling relied on immunoSEQ multiplex PCR, and the TCRdb table lists in-frame clones only, not all of them. The sample yields just under 9,500 clones, around 90% seen once. On this clone itself: Its target is not known.

V was trimmed by 3 bases and J by 4 bases, leaving 9 bases between them. Per the germline V gene, CDR1 is MNHEY and CDR2 is SMNVEV (reference sequence). This CDR3 is built from 14 residues. Genomic DNA came from blood regulatory T cells gated CD4+ CD25-high CD127-low. Another study also made use of these data, one on regulatory T cells. That source notes: Primers: 52 TRBV forward and 13 TRBJ reverse. Skewed V and J usage and few unique V-J pairs marked patient repertoires, most in Tregs.

The J gene is TRBJ2-2, the V gene TRBV27; D might be TRBD1 or TRBD2, each matching 5 bases. The sequencing input was Tregs sorted from blood. This clonotype was obtained from a human donor in good health. CDR3 protein: CASSLGTSTGELFF. CDR3 bases: TGTGCCAGCAGTTTGGGGACGAGCACCGGGGAGCTGTTTTTT.